These 19 T cell receptor beta chains were sequenced from one sample in a study of T-cell memory formation after mild COVID-19. From the 5' RACE reads, TCRdb called clonotypes with MiXCR, one entry per CDR3 protein. The sample holds over 450,000 distinct CDR3 sequences, roughly 22% seen once. The material sequenced was PBMCs or a T cell subset sorted from them (not recorded which). These receptors were obtained from an adult woman who had mild COVID-19 (a few samples of this study predate the infection). Cell type and time point are not known.

This clonotype has only a few counts. The V call is TRBV13, the J call TRBJ1-1; a possible D gene is TRBD1 (5 bases). The CDR3 consists of 11 residues. CDR1 and CDR2 (germline): PRHDT, FYEKMQ (reference sequence). V lost 10 bases and J 4 bases, leaving 10 bases between the germline ends. In DNA form, the CDR3 reads TGTGCCACCCGAAGGGGCACTGAAGCTTTCTTT. It translates to CATRRGTEAFF.

The chain joins TRBV9 to TRBJ1-2; 7 bases line up with TRBD1. Germline-derived CDR1 and CDR2 are SGDLS and YYNGEE. This CDR3 region has 13 residues. Trimming at V came to 3 bases and at J to 8 bases, leaving 7 bases not matched to a gene. This CDR3 reads CASSGGQAGGYTF. In DNA, the CDR3 is TGTGCCAGCAGCGGAGGACAGGCAGGGGGCTACACCTTC.

The genes are TRBV12-3 or TRBV12-4 and TRBJ2-5, with 8 bases matching TRBD2. The V and J ends lost 6 bases and 0 bases, in that order; junction bases with no gene match: 9. The CDR3 is made up of 16 amino acids. The chain's CDR3 is CASSTAGAGDQETQYF. In DNA, the CDR3 is TGTGCCAGCAGCACCGCGGGAGCGGGGGACCAAGAGACCCAGTACTTC.

J is TRBJ2-7 and V is TRBV6-5; 10 bases agree with TRBD2. From germline, CDR1 is MNHEY and CDR2 SVGAGI. The CDR3 consists of 13 residues. The V gene end was trimmed by 6 bases and the J gene end by 3 bases; junction bases not matched to a gene: 2. The CDR3 nucleotides read TGTGCCAGCAGGGCTAGCGGGAGCTACGAGCAGTACTTC. Its translation is CASRASGSYEQYF.

This clonotype was counted only a few times. The chain recombines TRBV4-1 with TRBJ2-1, with 8 bases lining up with TRBD2. In germline, CDR1 is MGHRA, CDR2 YSYEKL. The length of the CDR3 is 15 residues. The J segment lost 7 bases and the V segment lost 4 bases, leaving 9 bases of the junction unmatched. Here the CDR3 reads CASSRSGVIGNEQFF. CDR3 DNA sequence: TGCGCCAGCAGCCGTAGCGGGGTAATTGGGAATGAGCAGTTCTTC.

V usage is TRBV5-1 and J usage is TRBJ2-3; D is ambiguous. Trimming cost V 0 bases and J 4 bases, with 18 bases left between them. The CDR3 runs 17 residues. Germline V gene sequence: CDR1 SGHRS, CDR2 YFSETQ. The CDR3 loop is CASSLARGTSPPDTQYF. The CDR3 DNA reads TGCGCCAGCAGCTTGGCGCGAGGTACTTCCCCTCCAGATACGCAGTATTTT.

A few counts support this clonotype. The chain recombines TRBV7-9 with TRBJ2-5; no reliable D call. Per germline, CDR1 SEHNR and CDR2 FQNEAQ (reference sequence). The CDR3 sequence is 12 residues long. V was trimmed by 5 bases and J by 5 bases, leaving 9 bases between them. CDR3 loop: CASSAEAETQYF. For the CDR3, the DNA is TGTGCCAGCAGCGCCGAAGCGGAGACCCAGTACTTC.

The chain has TRBV4-3 and TRBJ2-5; 13 bases line up with TRBD2. Germline V gene lookup returns CDR1 LGHNA and CDR2 YSLEER. The V gene end was trimmed by 0 bases and the J gene end by 7 bases; junction bases not matched to a gene: 5. The CDR3 sequence is 16 residues long. CDR3 DNA sequence: TGCGCCAGCAGCCAAGATCGACTAGCGGGAGGAGGGACCCAGTACTTC. This sequence encodes CASSQDRLAGGGTQYF.

This clonotype was recorded at least ten times. The CDR3 bases are TGTGCCAGCAGCCGCCGTCCCGGCGGTAATTCACCCCTCCACTTT. It yields the protein CASSRRPGGNSPLHF. The genes are TRBV6-2 or TRBV6-3 and TRBJ1-6; no definite D call. The CDR3 spans 15 residues. Germline values: CDR1 MNHEY, CDR2 SVGEGT. V lost 6 bases and J lost 6, with 15 bases in between.

This clonotype came up a few times. V is TRBV29-1 and J is TRBJ2-1; D ambiguous. V was pared by 0 bases and J by 2 bases, with 5 bases between. Germline V CDR1 and CDR2: SQVTM, ANQGSEA. The CDR3 length is 13 residues. The CDR3 here is CSVEERAYNEQFF. The CDR3, as DNA: TGCAGCGTTGAAGAAAGGGCCTACAATGAGCAGTTCTTC.

This clonotype was seen repeatedly, ten times or more. The V and J genes are TRBV30 and TRBJ1-1; 7 bases map to TRBD1. Looked up from germline, CDR1 is GTSNPN and CDR2 is SVGIG (reference sequence). This CDR3 contains 13 residues. Losses at the gene ends were 3 bases for V and 5 bases for J; bases not matched to a gene: 6. For the CDR3, the DNA is TGTGCCTGGAGCGTTAACAGGGGAACTGAAGCTTTCTTT. This codes for CAWSVNRGTEAFF.

This CDR3 is CASSPKGRAYTF. In DNA, the CDR3 is TGTGCCAGCAGTCCAAAGGGTCGAGCCTACACCTTC. The V gene is TRBV2, the J gene TRBJ1-2; D ambiguous. The germline V gene has CDR1 SNHLY and CDR2 FYNNEI. The V and J ends lost 5 bases and 10 bases respectively, with 14 bases between them. This CDR3 comprises 12 residues.

In its sample, this clonotype was seen a few times. The chain combines TRBV18 with TRBJ2-2; a possible D gene is TRBD2 (6 bases). The germline V gene encodes CDR1 KGHSH and CDR2 LQKENI. Between the trimmed V and J ends, which lost 6 bases and 0 bases, there was a span of 14 bases. The CDR3 is 16 residues long. The DNA of the CDR3 is TGTGCCAGCTCGGAGAACGGGGGAGCGAACACCGGGGAGCTGTTTTTT. This encodes CASSENGGANTGELFF.

The table lists this clonotype with a few counts. The chain carries TRBV15 and TRBJ1-1, with 8 bases identical to TRBD1. The CDR3 is made up of 13 amino acids. Per germline, CDR1 LNHNV and CDR2 YYDKDF (reference sequence). V lost 6 bases, J lost 9 bases, and 9 bases stayed unmatched. CDR3 in DNA: TGTGCCACCAGGACTCCGGACAGGGAGAAAGCTTTCTTT. Its translation is CATRTPDREKAFF.

This clonotype was counted at least ten times. The rearrangement joins TRBV7-8 to TRBJ2-1; 8 nucleotides agree with TRBD2. Per germline, CDR1 SGHVS and CDR2 FQNEAQ. V lost 5 bases to trimming and J lost 13 bases; unmatched junction nucleotides: 10. This CDR3 region has 13 residues. The CDR3 loop reads CASSVGLAGGQFF. The CDR3 DNA sequence: TGTGCCAGCAGCGTCGGACTAGCTGGGGGCCAGTTCTTC.

This chain links TRBV27 with TRBJ2-7; D ambiguous. CDR3 length equals 11 residues. Germline-derived CDR1 and CDR2 are MNHEY and SMNVEV (reference sequence). The germline V and J ends were trimmed by 10 bases and 3 bases, with 10 bases remaining between them. CDR3: CATGEFYEQYF. The CDR3, as DNA: TGTGCCACCGGAGAGTTCTACGAGCAGTACTTC.

The V and J genes are TRBV4-3 and TRBJ1-4, with D unclear. Germline values: CDR1 LGHNA, CDR2 YSLEER. The CDR3 spans 14 residues. Trimming removed 0 bases from V and 11 bases from J, with 13 bases in between. As DNA, the CDR3 is TGCGCCAGCAGCCAAGATCGAACAGCCCGGAAACTGTTTTTT. It is translated as CASSQDRTARKLFF.

The rearrangement joins TRBV15 to TRBJ1-6, with a weak D call TRBD1 (5 bases). The length of the CDR3 is 15 residues. Germline V gene sequence: CDR1 LNHNV, CDR2 YYDKDF (reference sequence). The V and J ends lost 1 base and 10 bases respectively, with 14 bases between them. CDR3 nucleotides: TGTGCCACCAGCAGAGGCGGGGGAATCGGATCACCCCTCCACTTT. It translates to CATSRGGGIGSPLHF.

This clonotype was observed many times. V gene TRBV4-1 combines with J gene TRBJ2-7, with D possibly called TRBD1 or TRBD2 (5 bases each). With 1 base removed from V and 1 base from J, the gap between germline ends came to 8 bases. Germline V gene data show CDR1 as MGHRA and CDR2 as YSYEKL. The CDR3 runs 14 residues. The CDR3 bases are TGCGCCAGCAGCCAAGGGGACGGGTCCTACGAGCAGTACTTC. Translating it yields CASSQGDGSYEQYF.